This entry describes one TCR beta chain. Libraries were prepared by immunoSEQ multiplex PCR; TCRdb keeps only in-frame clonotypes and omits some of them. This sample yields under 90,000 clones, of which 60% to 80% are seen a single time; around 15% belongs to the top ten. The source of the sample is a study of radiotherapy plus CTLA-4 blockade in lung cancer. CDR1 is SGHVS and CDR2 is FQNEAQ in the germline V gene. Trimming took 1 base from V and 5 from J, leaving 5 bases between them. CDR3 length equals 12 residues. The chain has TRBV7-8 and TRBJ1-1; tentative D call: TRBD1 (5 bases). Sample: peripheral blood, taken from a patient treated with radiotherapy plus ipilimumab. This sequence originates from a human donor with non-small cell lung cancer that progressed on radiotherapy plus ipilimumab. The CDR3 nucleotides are TGTGCCAGCAGCTTAGACAGGACTGAAGCTTTCTTT. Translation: CASSLDRTEAFF.